This entry concerns a single TCR beta chain. Its antigen is unidentified. The data are from a study of blood T cells in healthy people across ages. General observations from the study: Naive T cell percentage strongly correlated with TCR beta diversity.

CDR1 and CDR2 (germline): MNHEY, SVGAGI. This CDR3 has 16 amino acids. V was cut by 2 bases and J by 4 bases, with 18 bases left in between. The total RNA that was extracted per sample amounted to at least 5 micrograms. Primed by a sample-barcoded 5' primer and a J-beta primer mix, a second PCR proceeded for about 7 to 12 cycles. TCRdb reprocessed the 5' RACE reads via MiXCR and lists one record per CDR3 protein. In the table there are 550,000 to 750,000 distinct CDR3 sequences, 21% of which are singletons. The receptor was derived from a man between 65 and 85 years old in good health. The sequenced sample consisted of blood. The V gene is TRBV6-5, the J gene TRBJ2-7, with a possible D match to TRBD2 (6 bases). This CDR3 reads CASSYHAGTEAYEQYF. In DNA form, the CDR3 reads TGTGCCAGCAGTTACCACGCCGGGACTGAGGCTTACGAGCAGTACTTC.